These T cell receptor beta chains were read from a single sample in a study of blood T cell repertoires in COVID-19. Assay used: immunoSEQ multiplex PCR; TCRdb lists only in-frame clones, some missing. Among 80,000 to 95,000 clones listed, roughly 88% were seen once. Sequenced material: peripheral blood. These TCRs come from a woman at least 80 years old with active or convalescent COVID-19. Each CDR3 is given with its conserved first and last residue. A D gene is named only where the DNA matches it firmly. A clone size is listed for some rows: how often the clone was seen (once, few, many), or a class if it is expanded.

v_gene: TRBV4-3; abundance: NA; j_gene: TRBJ1-6; d_gene: NA; len: 16; CDR3nt: TGCGCCAGCAGCCAGGAGGGTCGGTCCTATAATTCACCCCTCCACTTT; CDR3aa: CASSQEGRSYNSPLHF
v_gene: TRBV24-1; abundance: NA; j_gene: TRBJ2-7; d_gene: TRBD1; len: 13; CDR3nt: TGTGCCACCAGTGCCAGGGACAGGGGTGAGCAGTACTTC; CDR3aa: CATSARDRGEQYF
v_gene: TRBV10-3; abundance: NA; j_gene: TRBJ1-6; d_gene: TRBD1; len: 13; CDR3nt: TGTGCCATCAGCTGGGACAGTAATTCACCCCTCCACTTT; CDR3aa: CAISWDSNSPLHF
v_gene: TRBV7-8; abundance: NA; j_gene: TRBJ2-1; d_gene: NA; len: 13; CDR3nt: TGTGCCAGCAGCGTTGTCGGGTACAATGAGCAGTTCTTC; CDR3aa: CASSVVGYNEQFF
v_gene: TRBV18; abundance: NA; j_gene: TRBJ2-1; d_gene: TRBD2; len: 18; CDR3nt: TGTGCCAGCTCTATTACTAGCGGGAGGGCGGCATCCTACAATGAGCAGTTCTTC; CDR3aa: CASSITSGRAASYNEQFF
v_gene: TRBV4-2; abundance: NA; j_gene: TRBJ2-6; d_gene: TRBD1; len: 18; CDR3nt: TGTGCCAGCAGCCAAGATCCGCGACAGGGGGCTGGGGCCAACGTCCTGACTTTC; CDR3aa: CASSQDPRQGAGANVLTF
v_gene: TRBV29-1; abundance: NA; j_gene: TRBJ2-7; d_gene: NA; len: 12; CDR3nt: TGCAGCGTTGACCTAACGGGATACGAGCAGTACTTC; CDR3aa: CSVDLTGYEQYF
v_gene: TRBV6-2/TRBV6-3; abundance: NA; j_gene: TRBJ1-2; d_gene: NA; len: 13; CDR3nt: TGTGCCAGCAGTTACGGGTCGGGAGGTGGCTACACCTTC; CDR3aa: CASSYGSGGGYTF
v_gene: TRBV10-3; abundance: few; j_gene: TRBJ1-2; d_gene: TRBD1; len: 15; CDR3nt: TGTGCCATCAGCTCGGGGACAGGGGGTCTTCATGGCTACACCTTC; CDR3aa: CAISSGTGGLHGYTF
v_gene: TRBV5-1; abundance: NA; j_gene: TRBJ1-3; d_gene: TRBD1; len: 17; CDR3nt: TGCGCCAGCAGCTTGCTCACAGGGGACTTCTCTGGAAACACCATATATTTT; CDR3aa: CASSLLTGDFSGNTIYF
v_gene: TRBV29-1; abundance: NA; j_gene: TRBJ2-7; d_gene: TRBD2; len: 13; CDR3nt: TGCAGCGTTGAAGTGGGGGGGAACGGCGAGCAGTACTTC; CDR3aa: CSVEVGGNGEQYF
v_gene: TRBV7-3; abundance: NA; j_gene: TRBJ2-3; d_gene: TRBD1; len: 18; CDR3nt: TGTGCCAGCAGCCGGGACAGGGGGCTCAGGGGCCCCACAGATACGCAGTATTTT; CDR3aa: CASSRDRGLRGPTDTQYF
v_gene: TRBV13; abundance: NA; j_gene: TRBJ1-1; d_gene: NA; len: 17; CDR3nt: TGTGCCAGCAGCCGGGGATTTGGCGGGGGTGCGAACACTGAAGCTTTCTTT; CDR3aa: CASSRGFGGGANTEAFF
v_gene: TRBV6-1; abundance: once; j_gene: TRBJ2-7; d_gene: TRBD1; len: 13; CDR3nt: TGTGCCAGCAGTGAGACGACAGGGGGCGAGCAGTACTTC; CDR3aa: CASSETTGGEQYF
v_gene: TRBV9; abundance: once; j_gene: TRBJ2-5; d_gene: TRBD2; len: 18; CDR3nt: TGTGCCAGCAGCGTAGGCCCTGCTCCGGCTAGCGGACAAGAGACCCAGTACTTC; CDR3aa: CASSVGPAPASGQETQYF
v_gene: TRBV6-1; abundance: NA; j_gene: TRBJ1-5; d_gene: TRBD1; len: 15; CDR3nt: TGTGCCAGCAGTGATGAGGGCAGGGGGCATCAGCCCCAGCATTTT; CDR3aa: CASSDEGRGHQPQHF
v_gene: TRBV11-2; abundance: NA; j_gene: TRBJ1-1; d_gene: NA; len: 12; CDR3nt: TGTGCCAGCAGCTTAGTCGGCACTGAAGCTTTCTTT; CDR3aa: CASSLVGTEAFF
v_gene: TRBV3-1/TRBV3-2; abundance: once; j_gene: TRBJ2-4; d_gene: NA; len: 14; CDR3nt: TGTGCCAGCAGCCAAGTCCAGGGGATAAACATTCAGTACTTC; CDR3aa: CASSQVQGINIQYF
v_gene: TRBV7-9; abundance: once; j_gene: TRBJ2-2; d_gene: TRBD1; len: 16; CDR3nt: TGTGCCAGCAGCTTACAGGCAGGGGGGAACACCGGGGAGCTGTTTTTT; CDR3aa: CASSLQAGGNTGELFF
v_gene: TRBV28; abundance: NA; j_gene: TRBJ2-1; d_gene: NA; len: 16; CDR3nt: TGTGCCAGCAGTTTTCGTAGAAGAGGTTCCGGCAATGAGCAGTTCTTC; CDR3aa: CASSFRRRGSGNEQFF
v_gene: TRBV28; abundance: NA; j_gene: TRBJ1-2; d_gene: TRBD1; len: 14; CDR3nt: TGTGCCAGCAAAATAACAGGGGCCGCCTATGGCTACACCTTC; CDR3aa: CASKITGAAYGYTF
v_gene: TRBV20-1; abundance: NA; j_gene: TRBJ1-1; d_gene: NA; len: 14; CDR3nt: TGCAGTGCTAGTCTCTCAGGGGTAAGCACTGAAGCTTTCTTT; CDR3aa: CSASLSGVSTEAFF
v_gene: TRBV9; abundance: NA; j_gene: TRBJ2-7; d_gene: NA; len: 15; CDR3nt: TGTGCCAGCAGCGTAGGGACTTCGATCTCCTACGAGCAGTACTTC; CDR3aa: CASSVGTSISYEQYF
v_gene: TRBV5-1; abundance: NA; j_gene: TRBJ2-2; d_gene: NA; len: 14; CDR3nt: TGCGCCAGCCGTGGACTGTATAACACCGGGGAGCTGTTTTTT; CDR3aa: CASRGLYNTGELFF
v_gene: TRBV7-9; abundance: NA; j_gene: TRBJ1-2; d_gene: NA; len: 18; CDR3nt: TGTGCCAGCAGCTTAGGAGGAGTTGGGGGGGATACGTTCGGTGGCTACACCTTC; CDR3aa: CASSLGGVGGDTFGGYTF
v_gene: TRBV28; abundance: once; j_gene: TRBJ1-4; d_gene: NA; len: 15; CDR3nt: TGTGCCAGCAGTTTATATCCAGGGGTGAGAGGCAAACTGTTTTTT; CDR3aa: CASSLYPGVRGKLFF
v_gene: TRBV28; abundance: NA; j_gene: TRBJ2-7; d_gene: NA; len: 15; CDR3nt: TGTGCCAGCAGCCCCCCTGGCGGGGGCGCGAGGGAGCAGTACTTC; CDR3aa: CASSPPGGGAREQYF
v_gene: TRBV19; abundance: NA; j_gene: TRBJ2-2; d_gene: TRBD2; len: 13; CDR3nt: TGTGCCAGTAACGTACGGGGGGCCGGGGAGCTGTTTTTT; CDR3aa: CASNVRGAGELFF
v_gene: TRBV21-1; abundance: NA; j_gene: TRBJ2-1; d_gene: NA; len: 16; CDR3nt: TGTGCCAGCAGCAAAGGGGGACAGGGGGGTGAGAATGAGCAGTTCTTC; CDR3aa: CASSKGGQGGENEQFF
v_gene: TRBV9; abundance: few; j_gene: TRBJ1-1; d_gene: NA; len: 14; CDR3nt: TGTGCCAGCAGCGTAGGTCCGGGAAGTACTGAAGCTTTCTTT; CDR3aa: CASSVGPGSTEAFF
v_gene: TRBV27; abundance: NA; j_gene: TRBJ1-5; d_gene: NA; len: 14; CDR3nt: TGTGCCAGCAGTCCCCGGAGGGGAAATCAGCCCCAGCATTTT; CDR3aa: CASSPRRGNQPQHF
v_gene: TRBV5-1; abundance: NA; j_gene: TRBJ1-5; d_gene: NA; len: 14; CDR3nt: TGCGCCAGCAGCCCCGACAGCACTGATCAGCCCCAGCATTTT; CDR3aa: CASSPDSTDQPQHF
v_gene: TRBV4-3; abundance: NA; j_gene: TRBJ1-2; d_gene: TRBD1; len: 16; CDR3nt: TGCGCCAGCAGCCAAGTGACAGGGAATTTTAACTATGGCTACACCTTC; CDR3aa: CASSQVTGNFNYGYTF
v_gene: TRBV18; abundance: few; j_gene: TRBJ1-1; d_gene: TRBD1; len: 14; CDR3nt: TGTGCCAGCTCATCGGGACAGGTGAACACTGAAGCTTTCTTT; CDR3aa: CASSSGQVNTEAFF
v_gene: TRBV3-1/TRBV3-2; abundance: few; j_gene: TRBJ1-5; d_gene: TRBD1; len: 14; CDR3nt: TGTGCCAGCAGCTGGGGACAGAATTATCAGCCCCAGCATTTT; CDR3aa: CASSWGQNYQPQHF
v_gene: TRBV19; abundance: NA; j_gene: TRBJ1-2; d_gene: NA; len: 15; CDR3nt: TGTGCCAGTAGTATAATAGAGCTTGGAGGCTATGGCTACACCTTC; CDR3aa: CASSIIELGGYGYTF
v_gene: TRBV5-1; abundance: NA; j_gene: TRBJ2-2; d_gene: NA; len: 16; CDR3nt: TGCGCCAGCAGTTCAGGGGATGGCATCAACACCGGGGAGCTGTTTTTT; CDR3aa: CASSSGDGINTGELFF
v_gene: TRBV24-1; abundance: NA; j_gene: TRBJ1-2; d_gene: NA; len: 14; CDR3nt: TGTGCCACCAGTGATCCCAGGGGTAACTATGGCTACACCTTC; CDR3aa: CATSDPRGNYGYTF
v_gene: TRBV5-1; abundance: NA; j_gene: TRBJ1-1; d_gene: NA; len: 16; CDR3nt: TGCGCCAGCAGCCCACAGGCGACACGGGCAAACACTGAAGCTTTCTTT; CDR3aa: CASSPQATRANTEAFF
v_gene: TRBV2; abundance: NA; j_gene: TRBJ2-1; d_gene: TRBD2; len: 16; CDR3nt: TGTGCCAGCAGCCCCACTCATAGCGGGAGGGATACTGAGCAGTTCTTC; CDR3aa: CASSPTHSGRDTEQFF
v_gene: TRBV5-5; abundance: NA; j_gene: TRBJ1-2; d_gene: NA; len: 16; CDR3nt: TGTGCCAGCAGCCCGAAGTGGTCCAGTTCTAACTATGGCTACACCTTC; CDR3aa: CASSPKWSSSNYGYTF
v_gene: TRBV5-1; abundance: NA; j_gene: TRBJ2-1; d_gene: NA; len: 14; CDR3nt: TGCGCCAGCAGCTTAGACAGACCCTACAATGAGCAGTTCTTC; CDR3aa: CASSLDRPYNEQFF
v_gene: TRBV11-2; abundance: NA; j_gene: TRBJ2-3; d_gene: TRBD1; len: 15; CDR3nt: TGTGCCAGCAGCTTAGATGGGACAGGGACAGATACGCAGTATTTT; CDR3aa: CASSLDGTGTDTQYF
v_gene: TRBV5-1; abundance: NA; j_gene: TRBJ2-5; d_gene: TRBD1; len: 18; CDR3nt: TGCGCCAGCAGCTTGGGAATGGGACAGGGGTTTGCCCAAGAGACCCAGTACTTC; CDR3aa: CASSLGMGQGFAQETQYF
v_gene: TRBV7-3; abundance: NA; j_gene: TRBJ2-3; d_gene: NA; len: 14; CDR3nt: TGTGCCAGCAGCCCGGGGTCTAGCACAGATACGCAGTATTTT; CDR3aa: CASSPGSSTDTQYF
v_gene: TRBV21-1; abundance: NA; j_gene: TRBJ2-2; d_gene: NA; len: 17; CDR3nt: TGTGCCAGCAGCAAAGTAGCGCAGGGGGTGAACACCGGGGAGCTGTTTTTT; CDR3aa: CASSKVAQGVNTGELFF
v_gene: TRBV20-1; abundance: medium-sized; j_gene: TRBJ2-1; d_gene: NA; len: 11; CDR3nt: TGCAGTGCTACCGGAGACAATGAGCAGTTCTTC; CDR3aa: CSATGDNEQFF
v_gene: TRBV6-1; abundance: once; j_gene: TRBJ2-2; d_gene: TRBD2; len: 18; CDR3nt: TGTGCCAGCAGTGTCCAGCCTCAAACTAGCGGGGGCTCCGGGGAGCTGTTTTTT; CDR3aa: CASSVQPQTSGGSGELFF
v_gene: TRBV6-5; abundance: NA; j_gene: TRBJ2-4; d_gene: TRBD1; len: 13; CDR3nt: TGTGCCAGCAAGGGACAGCCCTTGAACATTCAGTACTTC; CDR3aa: CASKGQPLNIQYF
v_gene: TRBV7-9; abundance: few; j_gene: TRBJ2-5; d_gene: NA; len: 14; CDR3nt: TGTGCCAGCAGCTTGCTTCTAGGCCAAGAGACCCAGTACTTC; CDR3aa: CASSLLLGQETQYF
v_gene: TRBV6-5; abundance: NA; j_gene: TRBJ1-1; d_gene: TRBD1; len: 13; CDR3nt: TGTGCCAGCAGCGCACAGGGGTGGTCTTCAGCTTTCTTT; CDR3aa: CASSAQGWSSAFF
v_gene: TRBV6-6; abundance: few; j_gene: TRBJ2-1; d_gene: TRBD2; len: 15; CDR3nt: TGTGCCAGCAGTGGGGGACTAGATTCCTACAATGAGCAGTTCTTC; CDR3aa: CASSGGLDSYNEQFF
v_gene: TRBV7-3; abundance: NA; j_gene: TRBJ2-3; d_gene: TRBD2; len: 15; CDR3nt: TGTGCCAGCAGCTTAAGCGGGAGCCACGGAGATACGCAGTATTTT; CDR3aa: CASSLSGSHGDTQYF
v_gene: TRBV4-3; abundance: once; j_gene: TRBJ2-7; d_gene: NA; len: 14; CDR3nt: TGCGCCAGCAGCCAAGAGTACTCCCAACAGATACAGTACTTC; CDR3aa: CASSQEYSQQIQYF
v_gene: TRBV15; abundance: NA; j_gene: TRBJ2-3; d_gene: TRBD2; len: 15; CDR3nt: TGTGCCACCAGCAGAGTTGCGGGAGTACTAGATACGCAGTATTTT; CDR3aa: CATSRVAGVLDTQYF
v_gene: TRBV28; abundance: NA; j_gene: TRBJ1-5; d_gene: NA; len: 16; CDR3nt: TGTGCCAGCAGTTTTTTACAGGGTAGGAGCAATCAGCCCCAGCATTTT; CDR3aa: CASSFLQGRSNQPQHF
v_gene: TRBV11-3; abundance: few; j_gene: TRBJ1-6; d_gene: TRBD1; len: 17; CDR3nt: TGTGCCAGCAGCCCGAACAGGGGAAGCTCCTATAATTCACCCCTCCACTTT; CDR3aa: CASSPNRGSSYNSPLHF
v_gene: TRBV6-2/TRBV6-3; abundance: NA; j_gene: TRBJ2-1; d_gene: NA; len: 15; CDR3nt: TGTGCCAGCAGTTACTCCCAGGGGTTCTACAATGAGCAGTTCTTC; CDR3aa: CASSYSQGFYNEQFF
v_gene: TRBV6-6; abundance: NA; j_gene: TRBJ1-4; d_gene: NA; len: 14; CDR3nt: TGTGCCAGCAACAAACTAGGAGGGGATGAAAAACTGTTTTTT; CDR3aa: CASNKLGGDEKLFF